This TCR beta chain was recorded in a study of CD4+ T cells in melanoma. The CDR3 sequence is 14 residues long. CDR1 and CDR2 from the germline V gene are MNHEY and SVGAGI. V lost 4 bases to trimming and J lost 0 bases, with 8 bases between them. The table came from immunoSEQ multiplex PCR; TCRdb's copy has only in-frame clones and leaves some out. Of about 50,000 clones in the sample, roughly nine tenths are singletons; the top ten hold approximately 12%. The sequencing sample was made of peripheral blood. The chain employs TRBV6-5 and TRBJ2-3; tentative D call: TRBD1 (6 bases). The sequence was obtained from a human donor with melanoma. In nucleotides, the CDR3 is TGTGCCAGCAGTTGGGGGCTTAGCACAGATACGCAGTATTTT. This sequence encodes CASSWGLSTDTQYF.